These T cell receptor beta chains were read from a single sample in a study of blood T cell repertoires in COVID-19. The method was immunoSEQ multiplex PCR; TCRdb's version includes in-frame clones alone and lacks a portion of them. The sample consists of some 220,000 clones, approximately 90% of them appearing once. Sequencing input: PBMCs or T cells enriched from blood (not recorded which). These receptors originate from a woman aged 40 to 50 with acute COVID-19. The CDR3 runs from the conserved cysteine through the conserved F or W. A D gene is named only where the DNA matches it firmly. Rows may omit the clone size; those that give it use once, few, many or a size class.

>TRBV7-2|-|-|TRBJ1-5
TGTGCCAGCAGCTTTTCCCTCAATCAGCCCCAGCATTTT
CASSFSLNQPQHF
>TRBV27|TRBD1|few|TRBJ1-2
TGTGCCAGCAGCCCCGAGACAGGGGCCTATGGCTACACCTTC
CASSPETGAYGYTF
>TRBV7-9|TRBD1|-|TRBJ1-4
TGTGCCAGCAGCTTAGGCGGCAGGGGGACTGAAAAACTGTTTTTT
CASSLGGRGTEKLFF
>TRBV12-5|TRBD1|-|TRBJ1-3
TGTGCTAGTGGTTTGGTAGGGACAGGCTCTGGAAACACCATATATTTT
CASGLVGTGSGNTIYF
>TRBV29-1|-|-|TRBJ1-2
TGCAGCGTTGAAGTTCCGTTAAGCGCGGGGGCCTATGGCTACACCTTC
CSVEVPLSAGAYGYTF
>TRBV6-1|-|-|TRBJ1-1
TGTGCCAGCAGTGAGCAGGATCCAATTAACACTGAAGCTTTCTTT
CASSEQDPINTEAFF
>TRBV14|-|few|TRBJ2-2
TGTGCCAGCAGCCAGGGGCGTTTAAGAGGACGGGGGGAGCTGTTTTTT
CASSQGRLRGRGELFF
>TRBV9|TRBD1|-|TRBJ2-7
TGTGCCAGCAGCCCAGGGACAGGGGGATTCTACGAGCAGTACTTC
CASSPGTGGFYEQYF
>TRBV7-3|TRBD2|-|TRBJ2-3
TGTGCCAGCAGCTTAACGGCTGGCGGGGGAGATACGCAGTATTTT
CASSLTAGGGDTQYF
>TRBV29-1|TRBD1|-|TRBJ1-1
TGCAGCGGACGACAGGGGGCGAACACTGAAGCTTTCTTT
CSGRQGANTEAFF
>TRBV20-1|TRBD1|-|TRBJ2-7
TGCAGTGCTCAGACAGGGGTCGAGCAGTACTTC
CSAQTGVEQYF
>TRBV5-4|-|-|TRBJ1-3
TGTGCCAGCAGCTTTCTAGATACCATTAACACCATATATTTT
CASSFLDTINTIYF
>TRBV30|TRBD1|many|TRBJ1-3
TGTGCCTGGAGTGGCGGGACAGGGGCCGGAAACACCATATATTTT
CAWSGGTGAGNTIYF
>TRBV5-1|TRBD1|-|TRBJ1-2
TGCGCCAGCAGCTTGGAGGGACAGCCCTATGGCTACACCTTC
CASSLEGQPYGYTF